The 2 T cell receptor beta chains below were found in one sample sequenced in a study of T-cell reconstitution after alpha-beta-depleted transplantation in children. It was with unique molecular identifiers that the TCRbeta library was prepared. TCRdb analysed the PCR reads with MiXCR anew, one entry per CDR3 protein. Seen here are fewer than 550,000 distinct CDR3 sequences, around 10% observed once, and the top ten hold about 14%. The sample was PBMCs, mostly from graft donor cells, taken 180 days after TCRalphabeta/CD19-depleted stem cell transplant. All receptors derive from a female patient aged 2-9 years who had a stem cell transplant for aplastic anemia, so the T cells may come from the graft donor.

This clonotype was detected only a few times. This clone may be a read error of a much larger clone one base away. The chain couples TRBV3-1 to TRBJ2-5; D is unclear. V gave up 6 bases and J gave up 2 bases, with 4 bases separating them. This CDR3 region has 11 residues. The V gene's germline CDR1 is LGHDT and CDR2 YNNKEL (reference sequence). CDR3 DNA sequence: TGTGCCAGCAGGGAGCAAGAGACCCAGTACTTC. Encoded protein: CASREQETQYF.

V usage is TRBV20-1 and J usage is TRBJ2-5, with 7 bases aligning to TRBD1. This CDR3 spans 14 amino acids. CDR1 and CDR2 (germline): DFQATT, SNEGSKA (reference sequence). V lost 3 bases and J lost 1; bases outside the gene matches: 5. The CDR3 reads CSASWDRVQETQYF. The DNA for the CDR3 is TGCAGTGCTAGCTGGGACAGAGTCCAAGAGACCCAGTACTTC.